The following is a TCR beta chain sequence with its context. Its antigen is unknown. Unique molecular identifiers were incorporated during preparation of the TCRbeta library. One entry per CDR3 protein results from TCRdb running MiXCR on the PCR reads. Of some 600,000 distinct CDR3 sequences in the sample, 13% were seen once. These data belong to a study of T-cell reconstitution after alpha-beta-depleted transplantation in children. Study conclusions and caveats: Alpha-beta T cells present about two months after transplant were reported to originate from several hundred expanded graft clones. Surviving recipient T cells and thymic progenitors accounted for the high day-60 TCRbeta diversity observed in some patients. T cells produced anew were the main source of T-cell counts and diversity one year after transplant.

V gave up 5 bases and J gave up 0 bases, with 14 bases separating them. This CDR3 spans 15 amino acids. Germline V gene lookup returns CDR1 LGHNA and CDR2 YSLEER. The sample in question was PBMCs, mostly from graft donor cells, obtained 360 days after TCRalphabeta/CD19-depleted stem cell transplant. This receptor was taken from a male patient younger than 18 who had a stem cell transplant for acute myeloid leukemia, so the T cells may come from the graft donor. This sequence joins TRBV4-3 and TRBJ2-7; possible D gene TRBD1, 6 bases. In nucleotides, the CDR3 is TGCGCCAGCAGCTGCCGGCAGGGGTCCTCCTACGAGCAGTACTTC. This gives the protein CASSCRQGSSYEQYF.